This T cell receptor (beta chain) was profiled in a study of T cell responses to AZD1222 COVID-19 vaccine (dated by TCRdb to 2020 to 2022). Regarding the study in general: Because spike-specific TCR depth and breadth did not differ between the two schedules, AZD1222 recipients who got a second dose at roughly 4 weeks were pooled with those who got a second dose at roughly 12 weeks. TCR sequencing was performed for 230 to 250 trial participants, of whom roughly 200 were given two doses of AZD1222 and approximately 25 were given two doses of MenACWY control vaccine. Trial participants were enrolled into age subgroups of 18-55, 56-69 and 70-plus years, which contained 148, 28 and 57 TCR-sequenced participants, respectively.

What the time point label conveys for this sample: baseline before first vaccination. Vaccinee samples came from UK trials COV001 and COV002, including a single-blind randomized controlled phase 2/3 trial of AZD1222 (ChAdOx1 nCoV-19) in healthy adults. Trial participant PBMC samples were collected at day 0 and day 28 after the second dose for TCRbeta chain sequencing. The CDR3 regions of human TCRbeta chains were analyzed by immunosequencing. The published analysis was carried out like this. Repertoire TCRs were matched against a reference library of SARS-CoV-2-specific TCRs generated with the MIRA antigen-specificity platform. Breadth was defined as the fraction of unique TCRs that were SARS-CoV-2-associated. Depth was defined as the fraction of total T cells that were SARS-CoV-2-associated. Using the MIRA data, each spike-specific TCR was mapped to the spike region that the TCR reacts to and placed in a CD4 or CD8 class. Log10-transformed breadth and depth values were compared by one-way ANOVA with Sidak's multiple comparisons tests. This is the immuneACCESS table as TCRdb keeps it, with only in-frame sequences that have V and J called. A part of the clones is gone; compared with another copy, unresolved V genes explain less than half, and the rest is unexplained. V, J and clone size were drawn from that table, and D and trimming were deduced from the DNA. This sample is represented by 150,000 to 200,000 clones; 75% to 90% of them were singletons. The leading ten clones occupy about 2.8% of the sample.

Findings and caveats that apply to the study as a whole: Only 5 to 7 AZD1222 recipients were SARS-CoV-2 seropositive at baseline, limiting conclusions about previously exposed vaccinees. The 56-69-year group was small, and its depth increase did not reach significance, likely because of low power. Participants were mostly white British and included more females than males, and it was suggested by the authors that clonal diversity may have been underestimated. The whole spike protein was spanned by vaccine-associated CD4 TCRs, and dominant responses were seen in regions 160-218 and 743-854. Reportedly, close to half of the unique spike-specific TCRs recognized epitopes lying outside the regions that are mutated in the B.1.351 and B.1.1.7 variants. A significant rise in spike-specific TCR breadth and depth was observed after two AZD1222 doses relative to day 0 and relative to MenACWY recipients. Because no day 14 peak-response samples were available, repertoires were characterized only after the peak T cell response.

For this clone: The target of this receptor is not known. Per-base qualities were not stored, and no clone one base away is much larger.

Sequencing used peripheral blood, obtained on day 0 of AZD1222 vaccination. The receptor was derived from an adult in good health.

The sequenced DNA is TGTGCCAGCAGTGCCTCCCTAGGTGTCGGCACAGATACGCAGTATTTT. Translated, it gives CASSASLGVGTDTQYF. The chain uses TRBV6-1 and TRBJ2-3, with the D gene call left open. From its cysteine to its phenylalanine, the CDR3 spans 16 amino acids. Solely the CDR3 DNA is kept, with 48 bases framed from the first base. V sheds 4 bases and J sheds 1 base, leaving 15 bases between their ends. CDR1 and CDR2 were assigned from the germline V gene as MNHNS and SASEGT.